These 5 T cell receptor beta chains came from one sample sequenced in a study of T cell repertoires in cytomegalovirus infection. TCRdb processed the reads anew with MiXCR; each CDR3 protein has one entry. The sample has approximately 70,000 distinct CDR3 sequences, roughly 20% seen once; the top ten hold roughly 62%. Antigen specificity for these receptors is unknown. The specimen comprised CD8+ T cells from cultured PBMCs, sampled from culture after CMV antigen stimulation. The source is a human donor in good health (CMV status not recorded). Some clones in this sample may be carry-over from other donors' samples.

The chain couples TRBV4-1 to TRBJ1-1; 8 nucleotides line up with TRBD1. Germline V gene sequence: CDR1 MGHRA, CDR2 YSYEKL. J gave up 0 bases and V 0 bases, and 6 bases lay outside the gene matches. This CDR3 spans 17 amino acids. CDR3 in amino acids: CASSQDVTGELNTEAFF. The CDR3 region has the DNA TGCGCCAGCAGCCAAGATGTGACAGGGGAATTGAACACTGAAGCTTTCTTT.

This clonotype was counted only a few times. The genes are TRBV7-2 and TRBJ1-1; 7 nucleotides align to TRBD1. Germline V gives CDR1 SGHTA, CDR2 FQGNSA. With V trimmed by 1 base and J by 0 bases, 8 bases remained unmatched. There are 17 residues in the CDR3. The chain's CDR3 is CASSLGGRGSMNTEAFF. CDR3 coding DNA: TGTGCCAGCAGCTTAGGGGGCAGGGGGAGTATGAACACTGAAGCTTTCTTT.

This clonotype was seen more than once but under ten times. This chain joins TRBV7-2 and TRBJ1-6; tentatively, D is TRBD1 (5 bases). Germline CDR1 is SGHTA and CDR2 is FQGNSA. The CDR3 contains 14 residues. Trimming took 7 bases from V and 2 from J, leaving 9 bases between them. CDR3 amino acids: CASKGRAYNSPLHF. The CDR3 coding sequence is TGTGCCAGCAAGGGCAGGGCCTATAATTCACCCCTCCACTTT.

The chain links TRBV7-6 to TRBJ1-2, with TRBD1 as a possible D gene (5 bases). This CDR3 region has 14 residues. Trimming took off 2 bases at V and 2 bases at J, with 9 bases between the two ends. CDR1 is SGHVS and CDR2 is FNYEAQ in the germline V gene. For the CDR3, the DNA is TGTGCCAGCAGCTTATCCAGGGCCAACTATGGCTACACCTTC. As protein: CASSLSRANYGYTF. Based on the CDR3 plus reference TRBV7-6 and TRBJ1-2, the full variable domain is GAGVSQSPRYKVTKRGQDVALRCDPISGHVSLYWYRQALGQGPEFLTYFNYEAQQDKSGLPNDRFSAERPEGSISTLTIQRTEQRDSAMYRCASSLSRANYGYTFGSGTRLTVV.

The sample holds a few counts of this clonotype. The V and J genes are TRBV20-1 and TRBJ2-7, with D possibly TRBD1 on 6 matching bases. V gave up 3 bases and J gave up 3 bases, with 9 bases separating them. CDR1 and CDR2 from the germline V gene are DFQATT and SNEGSKA (reference sequence). There are 12 residues in the CDR3. The CDR3: CSARAGDYEQYF. The CDR3 nucleotides read TGCAGTGCTAGGGCAGGGGACTACGAGCAGTACTTC.